The 6 T cell receptor beta chains presented below share a single source sample, sequenced in a study of CD8+ T cells in alopecia areata. Extracted from the samples, RNA was reverse transcribed into cDNA to serve as the sequencing template. Data came from immunoSEQ multiplex PCR; TCRdb stores just in-frame clones and leaves some out. The sample has some 180,000 clones; over 55% are singletons. Sequencing used CD4+ T cells sorted from blood, obtained at week 0. Source of these receptors: a human donor with alopecia areata.

This clone was seen a few times. The CDR3 ends on some other residue instead of the conserved phenylalanine or tryptophan, so this is likely a read error. Because the CDR3's place on the DNA is in doubt, the DNA is left out and the CDR3 is given as listed by TCRdb. The J gene is TRBJ2-3, the V gene TRBV7-2; the table's TRBD1 call for D was not verified on the DNA. Germline V lookup: CDR1 SGHTA, CDR2 FQGNSA. The CDR3 contains 12 residues when both ends are counted. The CDR3 here is CASRKGVDPPSY.

The chain is built from TRBV5-1 and TRBJ2-3; 9 bases map to TRBD2. The CDR3 covers 16 residues. V lost 3 bases, J lost 2 bases, and 7 bases stayed unmatched. The germline CDR1 and CDR2 sequences are SGHRS and YFSETQ. In DNA, the CDR3 is TGCGCCAGCAGCTCCGATAGCGGGAGAACCACAGATACGCAGTATTTT. It yields the protein CASSSDSGRTTDTQYF. Together with reference TRBV5-1 and TRBJ2-3, the CDR3 gives the full variable domain: KAGVTQTPRYLIKTRGQQVTLSCSPISGHRSVSWYQQTPGQGLQFLFEYFSETQRNKGNFPGRFSGRQFSNSRSEMNVSTLELGDSALYLCASSSDSGRTTDTQYFGPGTRLTVL.

CDR3 amino acids: CSGDRNTEAFF. For the CDR3, the DNA is TGCAGCGGTGACAGGAACACTGAAGCTTTCTTT. The chain is built from TRBV29-1 and TRBJ1-1; D may be TRBD1 (5 bases). V was cut by 7 bases and J by 1 base, with 7 bases left in between. In germline, CDR1 is SQVTM, CDR2 ANQGSEA. The CDR3 covers 11 residues.

The V and J genes are TRBV18 and TRBJ2-5; D is ambiguous. The germline V and J ends were trimmed by 1 base and 1 base, with 7 bases remaining between them. CDR3 size: 14 residues. Germline assignment: CDR1 KGHSH and CDR2 LQKENI. CDR3 protein: CASSPRRSQETQYF. CDR3 sequence (DNA): TGTGCCAGCTCACCACGGCGGTCCCAAGAGACCCAGTACTTC. Full variable domain (missing parts from reference TRBV18 and TRBJ2-5): NAGVMQNPRHLVRRRGQEARLRCSPMKGHSHVYWYRQLPEEGLKFMVYLQKENIIDESGMPKERFSAEFPKEGPSILRIQQVVRGDSAAYFCASSPRRSQETQYFGPGTRLLVL.

Worth noting for this clone: The same CDR3 can be traced to other DNA sequences in this sample. This rearrangement joins TRBV29-1 to TRBJ1-6, with D perhaps matching TRBD1 (5 bases). V shed 5 bases and J shed 7 bases, with 9 bases lying between them. Per germline, CDR1 SQVTM and CDR2 ANQGSEA. CDR3 length: 12 amino acids. The CDR3 nucleotides are TGCAGCGTTCGCCAGGGCAATTCACCCCTCCACTTT. This gives the protein CSVRQGNSPLHF. The variable domain in full, with the rest retrieved from reference TRBV29-1 and TRBJ1-6, is SAVISQKPSRDICQRGTSLTIQCQVDSQVTMMFWYRQQPGQSLTLIATANQGSEATYESGFVIDKFPISRPNLTFSTLTVSNMSPEDSSIYLCSVRQGNSPLHFGNGTRLTVT.

The chain carries TRBV27 and TRBJ1-6, with a tentative D call TRBD1 (6 bases). The CDR3 is 14 amino acids. The V end was cut by 6 bases, the J end by 9 bases, with 15 bases between. Looked up from germline, CDR1 is MNHEY and CDR2 is SMNVEV (reference sequence). CDR3 in DNA: TGTGCCAGCAGCGGGTGGGACAAGAGTTCACCCCTCCACTTT. Translated: CASSGWDKSSPLHF.